The sequence of this T cell receptor (beta chain) was determined in a study of cytomegalovirus exposure and HLA in healthy donors. Study-wide results and caveats: Around 160 TCR beta chains were listed as cytomegalovirus-associated. High sensitivity and specificity were reportedly achieved when the classifier diagnosed cytomegalovirus status. It was confirmed in vitro that three of the CMV-associated chains were specific for CMV antigens.

A word on this clone: Its antigen remains unknown.

Assay used: immunoSEQ multiplex PCR; TCRdb lists only in-frame clones, some missing. This sample yields 150,000 to 200,000 clones, of which roughly nine tenths are seen a single time; around 7.2% belongs to the top ten. The CDR3 length is 16 residues. Between the trimmed V and J ends, which lost 5 bases and 3 bases, there was a span of 18 bases. Germline V gene sequence: CDR1 SGHTA, CDR2 FQGNSA. The TCR comes from a man aged 25-45 years in good health and CMV-seropositive. The sequenced sample was PBMCs. V is TRBV7-2 and J is TRBJ2-3; D is undetermined. For the CDR3, the DNA is TGTGCCAGCAGCCCCAATCGACAAGGAAAAACAGATACGCAGTATTTT. It specifies CASSPNRQGKTDTQYF.